This is a list of T cell receptor beta chains from one sample in a study of T-cell reconstitution after alpha-beta-depleted transplantation in children. MiXCR, run by TCRdb on the PCR reads, gives a single entry per CDR3 protein. The table lists some 460,000 distinct CDR3 sequences, roughly 15% of them singletons. Sequencing used PBMCs, mostly from graft donor cells, obtained 360 days after TCRalphabeta/CD19-depleted stem cell transplant. These receptors originate from a boy in the first two years of life who had a stem cell transplant for Wiskott-Aldrich syndrome, so the T cells may come from the graft donor. CDR3s include the opening cysteine and the closing phenylalanine or tryptophan. A D gene is named only where the DNA matches it firmly. The size entry is marked missing in some rows and otherwise reads once, few, many or a size class.

>TRBV7-6|few|TRBD2|TRBJ2-7|16
TGTGCCAGCAGCCTAGCGGGGGAATGGGGCTCCTACGAGCAGTACTTC
CASSLAGEWGSYEQYF
>TRBV20-1|NA|TRBD1|TRBJ1-1|13
TGCAGTGCTTTTACAGGGGGGGGGACTGAAGCTTTCTTT
CSAFTGGGTEAFF
>TRBV11-3|NA|NA|TRBJ2-5|15
TGTGCCAGCAGCTTCCAGGGCTCCCTGGGGGAGACCCAGTACTTC
CASSFQGSLGETQYF
>TRBV4-3|NA|NA|TRBJ1-1|13
TGCGCCAGCAGCCAAGATACGGGGTTCGAAGCTTTCTTT
CASSQDTGFEAFF
>TRBV20-1|NA|TRBD1|TRBJ2-7|14
TGCAGTGCCAAGCGTAACGACAGGGCCTACGAGCAGTACTTC
CSAKRNDRAYEQYF
>TRBV7-9|NA|NA|TRBJ1-2|11
TGTGCCAGCAGCCCAGGGAATGGCTACACCTTC
CASSPGNGYTF
>TRBV7-2|NA|TRBD2|TRBJ2-1|16
TGTGCCAGCAGCTTAGCCCTAGCGGGAGGGCCGGGGGGGCAGTTCTTC
CASSLALAGGPGGQFF
>TRBV7-6|NA|TRBD2|TRBJ2-3|16
TGTGCCAGCAGCTTAGGGACTAGCGGGAGTAAAGATACGCAGTATTTT
CASSLGTSGSKDTQYF
>TRBV12-3/TRBV12-4|NA|NA|TRBJ2-7|12
TGTGCCAGCAGTATCGGAGGAGCCGAGCAGTACTTC
CASSIGGAEQYF
>TRBV7-9|NA|NA|TRBJ1-4|17
TGTGCCAGCAGCTTACGTTTTAGCTACCCTGCTAATGAAAAACTGTTTTTT
CASSLRFSYPANEKLFF
>TRBV20-1|few|TRBD2|TRBJ2-7|14
TGCAGTGCTAGTCCAACTAGCGGAGCCTACGAGCAGTACTTC
CSASPTSGAYEQYF
>TRBV4-3|NA|TRBD2|TRBJ2-1|17
TGCGCCAGCAGCCAAGTAAGGGACAGCGGGAGGAAAAATGAGCAGTTCTTC
CASSQVRDSGRKNEQFF
>TRBV24-1|NA|NA|TRBJ2-1|16
TGTGCCACCAGTGATGCCGCACGGTCAGTCCGGAATGAGCAGTTCTTC
CATSDAARSVRNEQFF
>TRBV24-1|NA|TRBD2|TRBJ2-2|18
TGTGCCACCAGTGACCCCGGAGTAGCGGGAGGGCCCGCCGGGGAGCTGTTTTTT
CATSDPGVAGGPAGELFF
>TRBV9|NA|TRBD2|TRBJ2-5|15
TGTGCCAGCAGCGTAGGGACTAGCGGGAGTGAGACCCAGTACTTC
CASSVGTSGSETQYF
>TRBV5-1|NA|TRBD1|TRBJ2-1|16
TGCGCCAGCAGCTTGCAGAGGGACAGGGATTACAATGAGCAGTTCTTC
CASSLQRDRDYNEQFF
>TRBV29-1|few|TRBD2|TRBJ2-3|16
TGCAGCGTTGATCGGACTAGCGCCAGCAGCACAGATACGCAGTATTTT
CSVDRTSASSTDTQYF
>TRBV20-1|few|TRBD2|TRBJ2-5|15
TGCAGTGCTAGATCAGCGGGACCTATTCAAGAGACCCAGTACTTC
CSARSAGPIQETQYF
>TRBV3-1|few|TRBD1|TRBJ2-7|15
TGTGCCAGCAGCCTTAAGGGACAGGGCGGCTACGAGCAGTACTTC
CASSLKGQGGYEQYF
>TRBV12-3/TRBV12-4|NA|TRBD2|TRBJ2-1|17
TGTGCCAGCAGTTTAGCCCCGACTAGCGGGAGGGCCAGGGAGCAGTTCTTC
CASSLAPTSGRAREQFF
>TRBV15|once|TRBD2|TRBJ2-1|15
TGTGCCACCAGCAGAGATAGCGGGAGGGCCCAAAAGGCGTTCTTC
CATSRDSGRAQKAFF
>TRBV9|many|NA|TRBJ2-5|14
TGTGCCAGCAGCGTTGGACAGGGAGGGGAGACCCAGTACTTC
CASSVGQGGETQYF
>TRBV5-1|few|NA|TRBJ2-5|14
TGCGCCAGCACTGGGCCCCCAGGCGGGGAGACCCAGTACTTC
CASTGPPGGETQYF